This T cell receptor beta chain originates from a study of blood T cell repertoires in COVID-19. Study details: Acute and convalescent COVID-19 specimens originated in the United States, Italy and Spain. T cells, B-cell-depleted T cells, or PBMCs provided the cDNA or gDNA that served as material.

Trimming left V 5 bases short and J 4 bases short, with 14 bases between. The length of the CDR3 is 13 residues. Per the germline V gene, CDR1 is GTSNPN and CDR2 is SVGIG (reference sequence). Authors' data handling: The assay estimated nucleated cells by amplifying reference gene primers. The repertoire was sequenced with immunoSEQ multiplex PCR; TCRdb's copy has only in-frame clones and lacks some. The V and J calls and the clone size are those of that table, but D and trimming were determined from the DNA. The sample records about 99,000 clones, roughly nine tenths being singletons. The origin of this receptor is a woman in her sixties with acute or convalescent COVID-19. The chain recombines TRBV30 with TRBJ1-1, with a possible D match to TRBD1 (6 bases). Sequencing used peripheral blood. CDR3 in amino acids: CAWHRGLGTEAFF. The DNA of the CDR3 is TGTGCCTGGCATAGGGGGTTGGGCACTGAAGCTTTCTTT.